This T cell receptor (beta chain) was sequenced during a study of blood T cell repertoires in COVID-19. Study in general: From T cells, B-cell-depleted T cells, or PBMCs came the material, which was cDNA or gDNA.

The germline V gene has CDR1 MDHEN and CDR2 SYDVKM. Between the trimmed V and J ends, which lost 1 base and 4 bases, there was a span of 16 bases. The length of the CDR3 is 16 residues. In the source study's methods: Reference gene primers were amplified, and this amplification served to estimate nucleated cell counts. The protocol was immunoSEQ multiplex PCR, while the TCRdb copy is restricted to in-frame clones and leaves out a portion. V and J calls and clone size are as listed in that table; D and trimming were resolved from the DNA. Of 250,000 to 350,000 clones listed, around 82% are singletons. This clone showed up just a few times.

This receptor was obtained from a human donor with COVID-19, enrolled during active disease. The donor label of this sample is uncertain. Sequencing was performed on peripheral blood. This chain joins TRBV28 and TRBJ1-1, with D perhaps matching TRBD1 (5 bases). The CDR3 coding sequence is TGTGCCAGCAGTTTATTCGGAAGCACGGGGGGCACTGAAGCTTTCTTT. This gives the protein CASSLFGSTGGTEAFF. Using reference TRBV28 and TRBJ1-1 for the parts outside the CDR3, the full variable domain is DVKVTQSSRYLVKRTGEKVFLECVQDMDHENMFWYRQDPGLGLRLIYFSYDVKMKEKGDIPEGYSVSREKKERFSLILESASTNQTSMYLCASSLFGSTGGTEAFFGQGTRLTVV.